This TCR beta chain derives from a study of monozygotic twins with inflammatory bowel disease. Study-wide results and caveats: IBD patients carried less diverse TCRbeta repertoires (inverse Simpson) than healthy co-twins.

In germline, CDR1 is MNHEY, CDR2 SMNVEV (reference sequence). The CDR3 is 14 amino acids. Researchers isolated total RNA from whole blood without sorting T cells. A note on this clonotype: Its cognate antigen is unknown.

TCRdb reprocessed the 5' RACE reads and stores each CDR3 protein as one record, lacking DNA. This listing includes 330,000 or so distinct CDR3 sequences. The TCR was taken from a human donor with ulcerative colitis or Crohn's disease, or a healthy co-twin of an affected twin (not recorded which). Sequences were obtained from blood. V is TRBV27 and J is TRBJ2-7. The CDR3 sequence: CASSRQETSYEQYF.